These 8 T cell receptor beta chains were all obtained from the same sample, sequenced in a study of shared clonotypes between healthy human individuals. Data came from immunoSEQ multiplex PCR; TCRdb stores just in-frame clones and leaves some out. The repertoire holds approximately 1,500,000 clones, with approximately 98% as singletons. The sequencing sample was made of naive CD4+ T cells sorted from blood. As for subset: CD45RA+ positively selected. All receptors come from a man under 40 in good health.

This rearrangement joins TRBV27 to TRBJ1-1; 7 bases are a match to TRBD1. J gave up 10 bases and V 5 bases, and 7 bases lay outside the gene matches. Germline CDR1 reads MNHEY; CDR2 reads SMNVEV (reference sequence). CDR3 size: 12 residues. This CDR3 is CASSPKGAGAFF. As DNA, the CDR3 is TGTGCCAGCAGTCCCAAGGGGGCAGGAGCTTTCTTT.

The chain has TRBV28 and TRBJ2-3, with 9 bases lining up with TRBD2. Trimming at V came to 4 bases and at J to 5 bases, leaving 16 bases not matched to a gene. The CDR3 contains 18 residues. Germline V CDR1 and CDR2: MDHEN, SYDVKM. CDR3 loop: CASSSHGLAGVPGDTQYF. CDR3 DNA: TGTGCCAGCAGTTCCCATGGGTTAGCGGGAGTCCCAGGAGATACGCAGTATTTT.

The chain employs TRBV5-1 and TRBJ1-5, with D possibly matching TRBD1 (6 bases). This CDR3 is built from 13 residues. V gave up 2 bases and J gave up 6 bases, with 9 bases separating them. Germline V CDR1 and CDR2: SGHRS, YFSETQ. DNA for the CDR3: TGCGCCAGCAGCTTCGAGGGGGTTCAGCCCCAGCATTTT. Translation: CASSFEGVQPQHF.

V usage is TRBV11-2 and J usage is TRBJ2-7; D is undetermined. This CDR3 contains 14 residues. Germline V gives CDR1 SGHAT, CDR2 FQNNGV. The V gene lost 1 base and the J gene lost 6 bases, with 13 bases spanning the gap. CDR3 nucleotides: TGTGCCAGCAGCTTAGTCGGTTCCCTCTTCGAGCAGTACTTC. Translation gives CASSLVGSLFEQYF.

Only a few counts were recorded for this clone. This sequence joins TRBV29-1 and TRBJ2-5, with a tentative D call TRBD2 (6 bases). The CDR3 is made up of 12 amino acids. The germline CDR1 and CDR2 sequences are SQVTM and ANQGSEA. V lost 3 bases and J lost 5, with 10 bases in between. This chain's CDR3 is CSVDRAGETQYF. In DNA form, the CDR3 reads TGCAGCGTTGATAGGGCGGGGGAGACCCAGTACTTC.

The rearrangement uses TRBV19 and TRBJ2-7, with D perhaps matching TRBD1 (5 bases). CDR3 length equals 16 residues. Germline V CDR1 and CDR2: LNHDA, SQIVND (reference sequence). The ends were cut back, 6 bases at V and 2 bases at J, with 20 bases in the middle. CDR3 in amino acids: CASSIKGQGLPYEQYF. CDR3 bases: TGTGCCAGTAGCATAAAGGGCCAGGGATTACCCTACGAGCAGTACTTC.

This clone has just one count. The rearrangement joins TRBV5-4 to TRBJ1-2, with 7 positions matching TRBD1. Germline CDR1 and CDR2: SGHNT and YYREEE (reference sequence). This CDR3 has 14 amino acids. The V and J ends lost 4 bases and 8 bases, in that order; junction bases with no gene match: 11. The CDR3 region is CASSQDRPPRGYTF. For the CDR3, the DNA is TGTGCCAGCAGCCAGGACAGGCCGCCCAGGGGCTACACCTTC.

This rearrangement joins TRBV11-3 to TRBJ2-3, with D perhaps given as TRBD1 or TRBD2 (5 bases each). The germline V gene has CDR1 SGHNT and CDR2 YENEEA. This CDR3 has 15 amino acids. Trimming removed 3 bases at V and 1 base at J, with 11 bases between. Here the CDR3 DNA reads TGTGCCAGCAGCTTCGGGACCCCCGGCACAGATACGCAGTATTTT. Amino acids: CASSFGTPGTDTQYF.